This T cell receptor beta chain was documented in a study of Tregs in tolerant kidney transplant recipients. General study findings and limits: Findings come from small patient numbers and require larger validation.

V gave up 4 bases and J gave up 3 bases, with 16 bases separating them. This CDR3 comprises 15 residues. Per germline, CDR1 SEHNR and CDR2 FQNEAQ (reference sequence). As to this clone: Its antigen is not identified. The read ends 3 residues early relative to the CDR3; the germline J gene fills the gap.

Assay used: immunoSEQ multiplex PCR; TCRdb lists only in-frame clones, some missing. Found here are 25,000 to 35,000 clones; the top ten clones hold about 8.1%. The sequence derives from a human donor who received a combined kidney and bone marrow transplant. This specimen was CD8+ T cells from blood, taken before the transplant. The chain carries TRBV7-9 and TRBJ2-7, with a weak D call TRBD1 (5 bases). CDR3 residues: CASSSDLTAFYEQYF. CDR3 DNA (partial): TGTGCCAGCAGCTCCGACCTGACAGCCTTCTACGAG.